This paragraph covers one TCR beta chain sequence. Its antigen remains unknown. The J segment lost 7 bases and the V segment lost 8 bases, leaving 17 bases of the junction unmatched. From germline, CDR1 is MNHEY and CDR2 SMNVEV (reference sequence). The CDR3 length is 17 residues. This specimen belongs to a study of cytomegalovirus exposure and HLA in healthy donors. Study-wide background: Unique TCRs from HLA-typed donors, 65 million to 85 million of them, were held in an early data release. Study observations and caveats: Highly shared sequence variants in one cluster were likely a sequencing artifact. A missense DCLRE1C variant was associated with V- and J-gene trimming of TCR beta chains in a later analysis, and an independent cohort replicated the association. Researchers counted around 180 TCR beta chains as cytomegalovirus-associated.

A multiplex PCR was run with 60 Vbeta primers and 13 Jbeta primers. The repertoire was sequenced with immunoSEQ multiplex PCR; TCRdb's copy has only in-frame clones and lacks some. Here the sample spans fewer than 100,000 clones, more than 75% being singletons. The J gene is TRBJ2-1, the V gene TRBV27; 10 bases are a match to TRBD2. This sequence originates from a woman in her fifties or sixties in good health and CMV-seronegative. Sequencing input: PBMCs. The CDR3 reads CASEGPGTSGDLNEQFF. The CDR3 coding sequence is TGTGCCAGCGAGGGCCCCGGAACTAGCGGGGACTTAAATGAGCAGTTCTTC.